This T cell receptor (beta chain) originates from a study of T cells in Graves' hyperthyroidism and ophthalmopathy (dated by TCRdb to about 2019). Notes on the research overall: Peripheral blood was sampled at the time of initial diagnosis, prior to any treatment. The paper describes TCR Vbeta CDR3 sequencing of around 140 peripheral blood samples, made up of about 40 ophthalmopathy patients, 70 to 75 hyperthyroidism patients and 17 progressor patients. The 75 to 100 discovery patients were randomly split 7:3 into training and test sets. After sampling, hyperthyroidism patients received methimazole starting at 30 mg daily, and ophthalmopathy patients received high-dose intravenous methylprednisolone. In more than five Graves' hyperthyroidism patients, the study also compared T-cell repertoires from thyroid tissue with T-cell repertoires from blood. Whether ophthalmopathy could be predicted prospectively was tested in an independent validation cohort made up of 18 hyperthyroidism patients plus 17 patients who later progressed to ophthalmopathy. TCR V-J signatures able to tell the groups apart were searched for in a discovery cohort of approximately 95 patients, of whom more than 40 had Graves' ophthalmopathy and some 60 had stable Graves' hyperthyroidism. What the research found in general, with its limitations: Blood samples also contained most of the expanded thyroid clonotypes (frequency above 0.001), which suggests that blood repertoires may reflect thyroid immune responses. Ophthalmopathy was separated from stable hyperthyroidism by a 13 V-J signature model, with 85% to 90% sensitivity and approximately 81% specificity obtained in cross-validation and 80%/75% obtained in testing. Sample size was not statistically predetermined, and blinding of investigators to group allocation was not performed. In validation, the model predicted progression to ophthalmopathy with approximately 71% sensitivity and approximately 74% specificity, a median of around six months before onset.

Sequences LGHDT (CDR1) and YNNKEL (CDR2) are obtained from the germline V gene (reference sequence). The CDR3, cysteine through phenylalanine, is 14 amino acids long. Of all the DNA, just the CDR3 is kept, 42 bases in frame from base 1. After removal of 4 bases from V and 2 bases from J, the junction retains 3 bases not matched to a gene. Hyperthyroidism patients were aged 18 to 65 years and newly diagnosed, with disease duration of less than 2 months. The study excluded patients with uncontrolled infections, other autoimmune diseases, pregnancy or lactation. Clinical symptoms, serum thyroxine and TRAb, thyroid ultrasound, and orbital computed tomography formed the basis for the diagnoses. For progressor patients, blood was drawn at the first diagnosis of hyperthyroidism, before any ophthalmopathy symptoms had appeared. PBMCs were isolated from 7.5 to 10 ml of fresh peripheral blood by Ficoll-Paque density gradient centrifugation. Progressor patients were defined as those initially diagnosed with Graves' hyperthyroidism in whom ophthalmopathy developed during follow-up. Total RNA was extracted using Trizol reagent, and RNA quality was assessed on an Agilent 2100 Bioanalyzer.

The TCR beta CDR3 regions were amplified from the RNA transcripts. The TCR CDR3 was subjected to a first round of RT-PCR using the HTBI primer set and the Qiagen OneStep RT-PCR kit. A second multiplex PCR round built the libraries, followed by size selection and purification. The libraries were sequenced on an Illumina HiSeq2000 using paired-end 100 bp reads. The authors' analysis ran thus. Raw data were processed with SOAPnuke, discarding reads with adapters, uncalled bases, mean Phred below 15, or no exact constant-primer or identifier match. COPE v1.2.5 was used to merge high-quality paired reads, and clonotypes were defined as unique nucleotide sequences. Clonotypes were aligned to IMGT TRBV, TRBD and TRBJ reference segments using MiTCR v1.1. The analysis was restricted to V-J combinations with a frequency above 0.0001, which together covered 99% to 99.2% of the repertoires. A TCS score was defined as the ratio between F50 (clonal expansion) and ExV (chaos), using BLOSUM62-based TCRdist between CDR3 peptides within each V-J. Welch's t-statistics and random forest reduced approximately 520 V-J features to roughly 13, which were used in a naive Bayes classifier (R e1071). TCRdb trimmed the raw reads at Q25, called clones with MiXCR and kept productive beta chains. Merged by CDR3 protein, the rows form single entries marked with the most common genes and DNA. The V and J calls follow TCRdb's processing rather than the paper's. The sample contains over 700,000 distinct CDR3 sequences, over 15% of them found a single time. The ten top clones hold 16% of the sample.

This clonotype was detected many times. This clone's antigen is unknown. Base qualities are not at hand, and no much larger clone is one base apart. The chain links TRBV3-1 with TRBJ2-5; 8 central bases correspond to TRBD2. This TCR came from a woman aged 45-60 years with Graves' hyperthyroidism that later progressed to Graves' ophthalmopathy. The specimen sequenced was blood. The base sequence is TGTGCCAGCAGCCCTCGCGGGGGGCAAGAGACCCAGTACTTC. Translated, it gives CASSPRGGQETQYF.